This is a list of T cell receptor beta chains from one sample in a study of memory CD4+ T cells and cytomegalovirus serostatus. The table came from immunoSEQ multiplex PCR; TCRdb's copy has only in-frame clones and leaves some out. This table holds about 92,000 clones, roughly 80% found once. The sample was memory CD4+ T cells from blood. Source of these receptors: an adult in good health and CMV-seropositive. Each CDR3 is given with its conserved first and last residue. D genes are given only for firm matches. The size entry is marked missing in some rows and otherwise reads once, few, many or a size class.

d_call	clone_size	v_call	j_call	cdr3_aa	cdr3_nt
-	many	TRBV19	TRBJ2-7	CASSIESGVGYEQYF	TGTGCCAGTAGTATTGAGTCCGGGGTAGGTTACGAGCAGTACTTC
-	-	TRBV9	TRBJ2-1	CASSGTLRGNEQFF	TGTGCCAGCAGCGGCACTTTGAGGGGTAATGAGCAGTTCTTC
-	once	TRBV10-3	TRBJ1-4	CAISESTLGAGNEKLFF	TGTGCCATCAGTGAGTCGACGCTCGGAGCGGGAAATGAAAAACTGTTTTTT
-	few	TRBV4-1	TRBJ2-7	CASSQDPAGRYEQYF	TGCGCCAGCAGCCAAGATCCGGCAGGGCGCTACGAGCAGTACTTC
-	-	TRBV19	TRBJ1-1	CASGRWQEAFF	TGTGCCAGTGGGCGATGGCAGGAAGCTTTCTTT
TRBD1	-	TRBV28	TRBJ2-7	CASSFQGTAFEQYF	TGTGCCAGCAGCTTCCAGGGGACAGCCTTCGAGCAGTACTTC
TRBD1	-	TRBV4-1	TRBJ2-1	CASSQDLAGGSGEQFF	TGCGCCAGCAGCCAAGATCTTGCAGGGGGAAGTGGTGAGCAGTTCTTC
TRBD2	-	TRBV28	TRBJ2-1	CASSLRLAESYNEQFF	TGTGCCAGCAGTTTACGACTAGCGGAGTCCTACAATGAGCAGTTCTTC
-	-	TRBV5-1	TRBJ1-2	CASSLAGADYGYTF	TGCGCCAGCAGCTTGGCCGGGGCAGATTATGGCTACACCTTC
TRBD2	-	TRBV14	TRBJ2-5	CASSQERSSGYQETQYF	TGTGCCAGCAGCCAAGAGAGGTCTAGCGGGTACCAAGAGACCCAGTACTTC
-	few	TRBV18	TRBJ2-7	CASSPRSRIYEQYF	TGTGCCAGCTCACCACGTTCGAGGATCTACGAGCAGTACTTC
-	-	TRBV21-1	TRBJ2-7	CASSKGGRQGARYEQYF	TGTGCCAGCAGCAAAGGAGGTCGACAGGGGGCGCGGTACGAGCAGTACTTC
TRBD2	-	TRBV5-4	TRBJ2-5	CASSSGLAEETQYF	TGTGCCAGCAGCTCTGGACTAGCTGAAGAGACCCAGTACTTC
-	-	TRBV5-4	TRBJ1-5	CASSLGGDQPQHF	TGTGCCAGCAGCTTGGGGGGGGATCAGCCCCAGCATTTT
TRBD1	-	TRBV28	TRBJ1-6	CASGPPLSRGRMYSPLHF	TGTGCCAGCGGGCCGCCCCTGTCTAGGGGGCGCATGTATTCACCCCTCCACTTT
-	-	TRBV28	TRBJ1-2	CASSSGHLASDGYTF	TGTGCCAGCAGTTCGGGACACCTCGCATCTGATGGCTACACCTTC